The 4 T cell receptor beta chains below were found in one sample sequenced in a study of cytomegalovirus exposure and HLA in healthy donors. The data were produced by immunoSEQ multiplex PCR, yet TCRdb's version contains in-frame clones alone and is incomplete. The repertoire includes some 140,000 clones, approximately 92% of them detected once, and around 9% sits in the top ten. Sequences were obtained from PBMCs. The receptors stem from a woman in her late teens or twenties in good health and CMV-seropositive.

This chain connects TRBV6-1 to TRBJ1-4, with 9 bases lining up with TRBD1. The CDR3 has 18 residues. CDR1 and CDR2 from the germline V gene are MNHNS and SASEGT. V was pared by 4 bases and J by 8 bases, with 17 bases of the junction left unmatched. CDR3 bases: TGTGCCAGCAGTGCGGGGATAGGGGCCGGGACAGGGAAGGAAAAACTGTTTTTT. Translating it yields CASSAGIGAGTGKEKLFF.

The chain uses TRBV29-1 and TRBJ2-7, with 7 bases lining up with TRBD2. CDR1 is SQVTM, CDR2 ANQGSEA, per germline. The CDR3 runs 16 residues. With 3 bases clipped from V and 7 bases from J, the junction kept 18 bases outside the gene matches. The CDR3 sequence is CSVEVKRALTGGEQYF. The CDR3 DNA sequence: TGCAGCGTTGAGGTGAAAAGGGCCCTCACGGGGGGAGAGCAGTACTTC.

This CDR3 reads CASSLDRVYTGELFF. In nucleotides, the CDR3 is TGTGCCAGCAGCTTGGACAGGGTATACACCGGGGAGCTGTTTTTT. The J gene is TRBJ2-2, the V gene TRBV5-4; D might be TRBD1 (6 bases). Germline V gene sequence: CDR1 SGHNT, CDR2 YYREEE (reference sequence). V was clipped by 0 bases and J by 3 bases, with 9 bases between them. The CDR3 spans 15 residues.

This sequence joins TRBV19 and TRBJ1-1; 7 bases fit TRBD1. This CDR3 has 16 residues. After removal of 4 bases from V and 0 bases from J, the junction contained 8 bases not matched to a gene. Germline CDR1 is LNHDA and CDR2 is SQIVND (reference sequence). CDR3 protein: CASSKGRGRLNTEAFF. The CDR3 coding sequence is TGTGCCAGTAGTAAGGGCAGGGGGAGGCTGAACACTGAAGCTTTCTTT.